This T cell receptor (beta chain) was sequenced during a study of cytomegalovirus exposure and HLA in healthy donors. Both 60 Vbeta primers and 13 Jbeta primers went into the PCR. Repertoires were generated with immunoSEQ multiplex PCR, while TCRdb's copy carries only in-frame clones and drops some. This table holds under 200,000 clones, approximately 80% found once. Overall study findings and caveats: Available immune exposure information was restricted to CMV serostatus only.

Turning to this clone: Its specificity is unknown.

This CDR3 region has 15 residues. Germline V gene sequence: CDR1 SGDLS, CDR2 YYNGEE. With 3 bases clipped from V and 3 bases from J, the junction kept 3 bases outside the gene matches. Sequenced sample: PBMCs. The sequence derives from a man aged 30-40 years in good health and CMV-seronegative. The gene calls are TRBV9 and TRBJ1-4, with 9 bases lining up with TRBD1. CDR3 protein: CASSAYRGPNEKLFF. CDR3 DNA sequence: TGTGCCAGCAGCGCGTACAGGGGGCCTAATGAAAAACTGTTTTTT.